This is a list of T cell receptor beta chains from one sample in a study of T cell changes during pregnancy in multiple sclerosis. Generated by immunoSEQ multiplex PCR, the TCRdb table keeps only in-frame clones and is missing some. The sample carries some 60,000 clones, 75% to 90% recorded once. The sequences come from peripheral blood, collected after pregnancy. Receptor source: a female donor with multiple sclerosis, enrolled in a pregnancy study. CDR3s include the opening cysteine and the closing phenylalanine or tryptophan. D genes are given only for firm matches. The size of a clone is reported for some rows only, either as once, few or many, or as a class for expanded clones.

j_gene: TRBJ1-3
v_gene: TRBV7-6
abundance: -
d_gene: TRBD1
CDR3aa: CASSLGRTTGGNTIYF
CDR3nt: TGTGCCAGCAGCCTGGGTCGAACGACAGGGGGAAACACCATATATTTT

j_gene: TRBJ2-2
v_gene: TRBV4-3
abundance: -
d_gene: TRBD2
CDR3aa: CASSHFGTTDYTGELFF
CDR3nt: TGCGCCAGCAGCCATTTCGGGACTACTGACTACACCGGGGAGCTGTTTTTT

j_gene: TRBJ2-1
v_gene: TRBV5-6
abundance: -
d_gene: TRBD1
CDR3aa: CASSSMDRYEQFF
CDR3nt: TGTGCCAGCAGCTCAATGGACAGGTATGAGCAGTTCTTC

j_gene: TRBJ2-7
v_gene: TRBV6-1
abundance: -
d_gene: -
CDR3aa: CASSEGRSVEQYF
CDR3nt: TGTGCCAGCAGTGAGGGTCGGAGCGTGGAGCAGTACTTC

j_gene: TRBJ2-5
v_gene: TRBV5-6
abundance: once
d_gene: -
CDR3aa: CASSRGPLKGSQAETQYF
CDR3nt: TGTGCCAGCAGCCGTGGCCCTCTCAAGGGTTCACAGGCGGAGACCCAGTACTTC

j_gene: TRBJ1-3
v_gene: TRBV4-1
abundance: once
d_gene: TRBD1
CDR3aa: CASSQEPLTGGEGNTIYF
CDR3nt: TGCGCCAGCAGCCAAGAACCCCTTACAGGGGGAGAGGGAAACACCATATATTTT

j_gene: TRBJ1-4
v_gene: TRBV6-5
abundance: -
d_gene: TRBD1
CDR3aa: CASSQGGRSEKLFF
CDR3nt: TGTGCCAGCAGTCAAGGGGGCAGGAGTGAAAAACTGTTTTTT

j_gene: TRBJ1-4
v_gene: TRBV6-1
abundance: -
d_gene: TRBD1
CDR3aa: CASSDLTGAREKLFF
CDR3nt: TGTGCCAGCAGTGATTTGACAGGGGCGAGGGAAAAACTGTTTTTT

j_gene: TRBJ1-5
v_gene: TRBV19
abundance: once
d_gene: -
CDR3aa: CASRHSTGLRSQPQHF
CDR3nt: TGTGCCAGTAGGCATTCAACGGGACTGCGCAGTCAGCCCCAGCATTTT

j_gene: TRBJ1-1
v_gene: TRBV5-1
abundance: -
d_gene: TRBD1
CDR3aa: CASSPGQGGSTEAFF
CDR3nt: TGCGCCAGCAGCCCCGGACAGGGGGGGAGCACTGAAGCTTTCTTT

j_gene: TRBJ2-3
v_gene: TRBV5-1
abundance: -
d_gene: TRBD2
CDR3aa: CASSLLAGGTQYF
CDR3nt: TGCGCCAGCAGCTTACTAGCGGGGGGGACGCAGTATTTT

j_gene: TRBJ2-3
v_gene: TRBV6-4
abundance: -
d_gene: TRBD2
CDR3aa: CASSGGAAADTQYF
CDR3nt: TGTGCCAGCAGCGGGGGGGCCGCGGCAGATACGCAGTATTTT

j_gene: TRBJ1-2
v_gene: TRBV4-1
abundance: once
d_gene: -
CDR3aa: CASSQGGGQPNYGYTF
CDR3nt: TGCGCCAGCAGCCAAGGGGGGGGACAACCTAACTATGGCTACACCTTC

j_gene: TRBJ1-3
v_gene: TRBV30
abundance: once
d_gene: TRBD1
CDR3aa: CAWKRGQGDTIYF
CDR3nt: TGTGCCTGGAAGAGGGGACAGGGGGACACCATATATTTT

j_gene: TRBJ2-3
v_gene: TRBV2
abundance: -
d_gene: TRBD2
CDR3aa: CASSRGLAYGDTQYF
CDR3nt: TGTGCCAGCAGTCGGGGACTAGCCTACGGAGATACGCAGTATTTT

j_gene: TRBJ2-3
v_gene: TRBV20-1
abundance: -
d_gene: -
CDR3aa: CSRVRGDTQYF
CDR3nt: TGCAGTCGGGTTAGGGGAGATACGCAGTATTTT

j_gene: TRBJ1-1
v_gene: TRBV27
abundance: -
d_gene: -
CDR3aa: CASSFVRQVYGVNTEAFF
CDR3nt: TGTGCCAGCAGTTTTGTTCGTCAAGTTTACGGGGTAAACACTGAAGCTTTCTTT

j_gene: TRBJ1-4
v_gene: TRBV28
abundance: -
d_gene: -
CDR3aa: CASSLRTRVLRAPEKLFF
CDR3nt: TGTGCCAGCAGTTTACGGACGAGGGTTTTGCGGGCCCCTGAAAAACTGTTTTTT

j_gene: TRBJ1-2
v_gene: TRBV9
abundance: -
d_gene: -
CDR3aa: CASSVNSGTTPLGYTF
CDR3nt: TGTGCCAGCAGCGTCAACTCCGGGACAACCCCCCTAGGCTACACCTTC

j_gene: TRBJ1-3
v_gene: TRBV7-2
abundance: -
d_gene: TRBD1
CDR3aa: CASSLETGVGNTIYF
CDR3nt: TGTGCCAGCAGCTTAGAAACAGGGGTTGGAAACACCATATATTTT

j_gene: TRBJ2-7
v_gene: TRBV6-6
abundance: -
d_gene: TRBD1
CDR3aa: CASSLQGSPYEQYF
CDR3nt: TGTGCCAGCAGCCTACAGGGGTCCCCCTACGAGCAGTACTTC

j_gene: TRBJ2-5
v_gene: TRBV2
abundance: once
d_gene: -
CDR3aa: CASSGQMIQETQYF
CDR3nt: TGTGCCAGCAGTGGACAGATGATACAAGAGACCCAGTACTTC

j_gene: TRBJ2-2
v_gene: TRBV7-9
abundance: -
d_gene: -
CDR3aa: CASSGPLSTGELFF
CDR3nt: TGTGCCAGCAGCGGCCCCTTAAGCACCGGGGAGCTGTTTTTT

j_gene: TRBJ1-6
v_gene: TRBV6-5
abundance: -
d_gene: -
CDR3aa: CASSFDRPPYSPLHF
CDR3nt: TGTGCCAGCAGCTTCGACAGGCCTCCTTATTCACCCCTCCACTTT

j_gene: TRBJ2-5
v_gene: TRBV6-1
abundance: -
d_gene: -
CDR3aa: CASSEGGLGETQYF
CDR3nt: TGTGCCAGCAGTGAAGGGGGCCTGGGGGAGACCCAGTACTTC

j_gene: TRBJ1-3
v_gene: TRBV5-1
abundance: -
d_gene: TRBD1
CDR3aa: CASSQGAAGNTIYF
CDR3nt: TGCGCCAGCAGTCAGGGGGCCGCTGGAAACACCATATATTTT

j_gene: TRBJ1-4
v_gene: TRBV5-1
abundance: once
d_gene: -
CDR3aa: CASSLAFPEKLFF
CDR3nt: TGCGCCAGCAGCTTGGCCTTCCCTGAAAAACTGTTTTTT